This TCR beta chain came from a study of blood T cell repertoires in COVID-19. Study-wide background: From T cells, B-cell-depleted T cells, or PBMCs came the material, which was cDNA or gDNA.

Assay: immunoSEQ multiplex PCR; the TCRdb copy retains only in-frame clones and omits some. The sample shows approximately 240,000 clones, approximately 90% of them seen only once. Germline CDR1 KGHSH, CDR2 LQKENI. The CDR3 extends over 15 amino acids. The V end lost 8 bases, the J end lost 0 bases, and 13 bases lay between the germline ends. V is TRBV18 and J is TRBJ2-2; maybe TRBD1 (6 bases). This sequence was found in a woman younger than 30 who had recovered from COVID-19. Sample: peripheral blood. The CDR3 DNA reads TGTGCCAGCAGCCCTCAGGGGACGAACACCGGGGAGCTGTTTTTT. Translating it yields CASSPQGTNTGELFF.